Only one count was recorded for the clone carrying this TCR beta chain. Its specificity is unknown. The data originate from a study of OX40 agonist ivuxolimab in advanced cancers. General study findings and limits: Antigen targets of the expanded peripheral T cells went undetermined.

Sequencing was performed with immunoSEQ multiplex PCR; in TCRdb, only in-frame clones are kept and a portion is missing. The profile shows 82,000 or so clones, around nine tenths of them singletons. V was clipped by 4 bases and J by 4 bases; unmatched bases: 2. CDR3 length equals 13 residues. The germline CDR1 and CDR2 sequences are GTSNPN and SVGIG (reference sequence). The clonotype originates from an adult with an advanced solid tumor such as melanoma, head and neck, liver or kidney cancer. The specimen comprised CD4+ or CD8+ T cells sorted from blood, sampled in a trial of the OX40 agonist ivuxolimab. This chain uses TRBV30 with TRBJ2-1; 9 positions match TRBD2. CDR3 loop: CAWISGRYNEQFF. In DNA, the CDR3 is TGTGCCTGGATTAGCGGGAGATACAATGAGCAGTTCTTC.